This TCR beta chain stems from a study of cytomegalovirus exposure and HLA in healthy donors. PCR amplification relied on 60 Vbeta primers (plus 13 Jbeta primers). Libraries were prepared by immunoSEQ multiplex PCR; TCRdb keeps only in-frame clonotypes and omits some of them. The sample contains around 40,000 clones, 66% of which appear only once. Trimming at V came to 4 bases and at J to 4 bases, leaving 2 bases not matched to a gene. This CDR3 contains 13 residues. Germline assignment: CDR1 SGHNT and CDR2 YYREEE (reference sequence). The TCR comes from a man in his fifties or sixties in good health and CMV-seropositive. Sequencing was performed on PBMCs. The chain combines TRBV5-4 with TRBJ2-3; 8 bases are shared with TRBD1. The CDR3 coding sequence is TGTGCCAGCAGCCGGACAGGGCCAGATACGCAGTATTTT. Protein sequence: CASSRTGPDTQYF.